Given below is one T cell receptor beta chain in context. The protocol was immunoSEQ multiplex PCR, while the TCRdb copy is restricted to in-frame clones and leaves out a portion. The sample shows about 130,000 clones, approximately 92% of them seen only once. The data belong to a study of cytomegalovirus exposure and HLA in healthy donors. Trimming left V 9 bases short and J 5 bases short, with 22 bases between. CDR3 size: 15 residues. From germline, CDR1 is SEHNR and CDR2 FQNEAQ (reference sequence). The rearrangement uses TRBV7-9 and TRBJ1-2; D is undetermined. Sample: PBMCs. The receptor was isolated from a woman under 30 in good health and CMV-seronegative. CDR3 bases: TGTGCCAGTACTTACCCGGGTCCACTCTTTTATGGCTACACCTTC. The encoded protein is CASTYPGPLFYGYTF.